A few counts support the clone carrying this T cell receptor (beta chain). Its antigen is unknown. Ahead of sequencing, the ViraFEST assay grew antigen-specific CD4+ T cells using viral peptide pools. With more than nine days of culture completed, CD4+ T cells were isolated. Among the vaccine recipients, none had a prior SARS-CoV-2 infection, and nucleocapsid antibodies were negative. Roughly 2 million PBMC per well were cultured with approximately 9 IU/ml IL-2 and around 9.4 ug/ml peptides. This entry belongs to a study of vaccination effects on CD4 cells after COVID-19. Study outcomes and limitations: Late after vaccination, infection- and vaccine-induced clones showed marked clonal contraction.

The method was immunoSEQ multiplex PCR; TCRdb's version includes in-frame clones alone and lacks a portion of them. The profile covers around 41,000 clones, with roughly 79% appearing a single time and 10% to 13% taken by the ten largest. The CDR3 has 11 residues. V was pared by 10 bases and J by 2 bases, with 1 base of the junction left unmatched. The germline V gene encodes CDR1 SNHLY and CDR2 FYNNEI. The sequenced sample was CD4+ T cells from PBMCs cultured with SARS-CoV-2 spike peptides, obtained before COVID-19 vaccination. This clonotype was obtained from a human donor who received a COVID-19 vaccine. The chain has TRBV2 and TRBJ1-2; 7 nucleotides line up with TRBD1. The DNA of the CDR3 is TGTGCCACGGGACAGAACTATGGCTACACCTTC. Its translation is CATGQNYGYTF.